The 30 T cell receptor beta chains listed next were all sequenced from one sample in a study of T cell responses to AZD1222 COVID-19 vaccine. Produced via immunoSEQ multiplex PCR; TCRdb's table is partial and in-frame only. The sample includes 100,000 to 150,000 clones, approximately 88% of them seen just once. The sample was peripheral blood, taken on day 0 of AZD1222 vaccination. These receptors all come from an adult in good health.

J is TRBJ2-1 and V is TRBV2, with TRBD2 as a possible D gene (5 bases). The germline V and J ends were trimmed by 1 base and 4 bases, with 11 bases remaining between them. There are 15 residues in the CDR3. In germline, CDR1 is SNHLY, CDR2 FYNNEI. CDR3 region: CASSEELAIYNEQFF. CDR3 in DNA: TGTGCCAGCAGTGAAGAGCTAGCCATTTACAATGAGCAGTTCTTC.

The chain links TRBV3-1 (or the pseudogene TRBV3-2) to TRBJ2-7; no clear D. Between the trimmed V and J ends, which lost 1 base and 4 bases, there was a span of 8 bases. Per germline, CDR1 LGHDT and CDR2 YNNKEL (reference sequence). This CDR3 is built from 13 residues. CDR3 nucleotides: TGTGCCAGCAGCCAAGGGCTCGGGTACGAGCAGTACTTC. Its translation is CASSQGLGYEQYF.

CDR3 nucleotides: TGCGCCAGCAGCCAGCAGACAGGGCTCTATGGCTACACCTTC. Protein: CASSQQTGLYGYTF. This rearrangement joins TRBV4-3 to TRBJ1-2; 7 bases fit TRBD1. CDR3 length: 14 amino acids. V dropped 3 bases and J dropped 4; count of bases not matched to a gene: 5. Germline CDR1 LGHNA, CDR2 YSLEER.

The chain carries TRBV9 and TRBJ2-3; D is possibly TRBD1 (5 bases). The CDR3 consists of 16 residues. Trimming stripped 1 base from V and 4 bases from J, with 16 bases between. Germline CDR1 is SGDLS and CDR2 is YYNGEE. Here the CDR3 reads CASSVLSTQGADTQYF. Here the CDR3 DNA reads TGTGCCAGCAGCGTATTGAGTACCCAAGGGGCAGATACGCAGTATTTT.

The chain combines TRBV7-2 with TRBJ1-5; D unclear. Germline CDR1 reads SGHTA; CDR2 reads FQGNSA. The CDR3 totals 17 residues. Deletions cut 3 bases from V and 2 bases from J, with 17 bases between. CDR3 nucleotide sequence: TGTGCCAGCAGCTTTACATCCCAGGTGTTTGGCAATCAGCCCCAGCATTTT. It translates to CASSFTSQVFGNQPQHF.

The chain employs TRBV6-6 and TRBJ1-5, with no clear D. The V gene's germline CDR1 is MNHNY and CDR2 SVGAGI (reference sequence). Trimming took 7 bases from V and 3 from J, leaving 16 bases between them. The CDR3 runs to 15 residues. CDR3 region: CASISQPQNNQPQHF. The CDR3 nucleotides are TGTGCCAGCATCTCCCAGCCCCAAAACAATCAGCCCCAGCATTTT.

This clone was counted once. The chain is built from TRBV5-8 and TRBJ1-2; no reliable D call. The V gene lost 7 bases and the J gene lost 4 bases, with 14 bases spanning the gap. The CDR3 spans 13 residues. Germline V gene data show CDR1 as SGHTS and CDR2 as YDEGEE. CDR3 bases: TGTGCCAGCCCCTCGGATTGGGGCTATGGCTACACCTTC. It specifies CASPSDWGYGYTF.

This chain joins TRBV30 and TRBJ1-5, with D unclear. Deletions cut 2 bases from V and 5 bases from J, with 10 bases between. The CDR3 runs to 13 residues. Germline lookup yields CDR1 GTSNPN and CDR2 SVGIG (reference sequence). This chain's CDR3 is CAWSYRWDQPQHF. CDR3 bases: TGTGCCTGGAGTTATAGGTGGGATCAGCCCCAGCATTTT.

The V gene is TRBV6-5, the J gene TRBJ2-5; D call uncertain. V lost 0 bases to trimming and J lost 7 bases, with 18 bases between them. Germline-derived CDR1 and CDR2 are MNHEY and SVGAGI. The CDR3 extends over 16 amino acids. The CDR3 nucleotides read TGTGCCAGCAGTTACTCGGAAGGGTTCGGCTTGGGGACCCAGTACTTC. Its translation is CASSYSEGFGLGTQYF.

This chain links TRBV27 with TRBJ1-4, with 7 bases aligning to TRBD1. The J segment lost 8 bases and the V segment lost 1 base, leaving 7 bases of the junction unmatched. This CDR3 has 15 amino acids. CDR1 is MNHEY, CDR2 SMNVEV, per germline (reference sequence). The CDR3 protein is CASSLFTGDREKLFF. As DNA, the CDR3 is TGTGCCAGCAGTTTATTTACAGGGGACAGAGAAAAACTGTTTTTT.

V gene TRBV4-2 combines with J gene TRBJ1-6; 10 nucleotides agree with TRBD1. V lost 0 bases and J lost 9; bases outside the gene matches: 5. The V gene's germline CDR1 is LGHNA and CDR2 YNFKEQ. This CDR3 comprises 16 residues. The CDR3 loop is CASSQDGTGVGSPLHF. The CDR3 DNA is TGTGCCAGCAGCCAAGATGGGACAGGGGTCGGTTCACCCCTCCACTTT.

The V call is TRBV27, the J call TRBJ2-2; D is unresolved. The CDR3 sequence is 15 residues long. Germline assignment: CDR1 MNHEY and CDR2 SMNVEV (reference sequence). V was shortened by 4 bases and J by 4 bases, with 13 bases between the two germline ends. The CDR3, as DNA: TGTGCCAGCAGTTCCGGCCGGGCGGCCACCGGGGAGCTGTTTTTT. Its translation: CASSSGRAATGELFF.

The rearrangement uses TRBV27 and TRBJ1-2, with TRBD1 matching over 10 bases. The ends lost 8 bases at V and 6 bases at J; junction bases unmatched: 9. From germline, CDR1 is MNHEY and CDR2 SMNVEV (reference sequence). The CDR3 covers 14 residues. The CDR3 is CASRPGTGVDGYTF. The CDR3 DNA sequence: TGTGCCAGCCGTCCCGGGACAGGGGTTGATGGCTACACCTTC.

V is TRBV5-4 and J is TRBJ2-7, with TRBD2 identical over 7 bases. V dropped 4 bases and J dropped 0; count of bases not matched to a gene: 10. The CDR3 has 16 amino acids. Germline assignment: CDR1 SGHNT and CDR2 YYREEE (reference sequence). The CDR3 region is CASSHPGGRSSYEQYF. In DNA form, the CDR3 reads TGTGCCAGCAGCCACCCGGGGGGACGGAGCTCCTACGAGCAGTACTTC. The full variable domain, its missing parts supplied by reference TRBV5-4 and TRBJ2-7, is ETGVTQSPTHLIKTRGQQVTLRCSSQSGHNTVSWYQQALGQGPQFIFQYYREEENGRGNFPPRFSGLQFPNYSSELNVNALELDDSALYLCASSHPGGRSSYEQYFGPGTRLTVT.

The chain has TRBV7-9 and TRBJ1-4, with D hard to call. Germline-derived CDR1 and CDR2 are SEHNR and FQNEAQ (reference sequence). V was cut by 0 bases and J by 0 bases, with 5 bases left in between. This CDR3 is 15 amino acids long. The DNA for the CDR3 is TGTGCCAGCAGCTTAGCTGTACCAACTAATGAAAAACTGTTTTTT. Protein: CASSLAVPTNEKLFF.

The chain recombines TRBV3-1 (or the pseudogene TRBV3-2) with TRBJ2-3, with TRBD2 matching 9 bases. The CDR3 extends over 16 amino acids. The germline V gene has CDR1 LGHDT and CDR2 YNNKEL (reference sequence). V shed 0 bases and J 4 bases; nucleotides not matched to a gene: 5. CDR3 protein: CASSQDRRGGADTQYF. The CDR3 DNA follows: TGTGCCAGCAGCCAAGATCGTCGCGGGGGGGCAGATACGCAGTATTTT.

The rearrangement joins TRBV18 to TRBJ1-6; D gene uncertain. This CDR3 is 14 amino acids long. CDR1 and CDR2 from the germline V gene are KGHSH and LQKENI. V shed 3 bases and J shed 8 bases, with 11 bases lying between them. In DNA form, the CDR3 reads TGTGCCAGCTCACCGGAGAGTTCCCATTCACCCCTCCACTTT. This translates into CASSPESSHSPLHF.

The chain links TRBV5-5 to TRBJ2-7; 8 bases are shared with TRBD1. In germline, CDR1 is SGHKS, CDR2 YYEKEE (reference sequence). Losses at the gene ends were 2 bases for V and 5 bases for J; bases not matched to a gene: 6. This CDR3 comprises 14 residues. The CDR3 DNA follows: TGTGCCAGCAGCTTCTCGGACAGGGACCACGAGCAGTACTTC. Amino acids: CASSFSDRDHEQYF.

In nucleotides, the CDR3 is TGTGCCATCAGGTGGGCAGAACAAGAGACCCAGTACTTC. It yields the protein CAIRWAEQETQYF. The chain uses TRBV10-3 and TRBJ2-5, with no clear D. Deletions cut 6 bases from V and 2 bases from J, with 10 bases between. Germline V lookup: CDR1 ENHRY, CDR2 SYGVKD. This CDR3 has 13 residues.

This rearrangement joins TRBV2 to TRBJ2-5, with D maybe TRBD2 (5 bases). Germline V gene lookup returns CDR1 SNHLY and CDR2 FYNNEI. The CDR3 runs to 13 residues. Deletions cut 6 bases from V and 2 bases from J, with 10 bases between. The CDR3 coding sequence is TGTGCCAGCAGCGATCGGACTCAAGAGACCCAGTACTTC. Amino acids: CASSDRTQETQYF.

The gene calls are TRBV2 and TRBJ1-6, with 9 bases lining up with TRBD1. The CDR3 is 15 residues long. Trimming at V came to 6 bases and at J to 10 bases, leaving 10 bases not matched to a gene. Germline V gene lookup returns CDR1 SNHLY and CDR2 FYNNEI. The CDR3 sequence: CASREDRGDLSPLHF. In DNA form, the CDR3 reads TGTGCCAGCAGGGAGGACAGGGGAGATTTGTCACCCCTCCACTTT.

The rearrangement uses TRBV23-1 and TRBJ1-2; TRBD1 is a possible D gene (5 bases). TRBV23-1 is filed as an ORF, its function uncertain. Trimming took off 6 bases at V and 3 bases at J, with 23 bases between the two ends. This CDR3 spans 17 amino acids. DNA for the CDR3: TGCGCCAGCAGCCCAAACGGGGACCGGGACGGATACTATGGCTACACCTTC. It specifies CASSPNGDRDGYYGYTF.

The V call is TRBV7-9, the J call TRBJ2-1; a possible D gene is TRBD1 (5 bases). The CDR3 loop spans 17 amino acids. V lost 5 bases and J lost 4, with 21 bases in between. Germline values: CDR1 SEHNR, CDR2 FQNEAQ (reference sequence). This chain's CDR3 is CASSPSDRNGPYNEQFF. Written as DNA, the CDR3 is TGTGCCAGCAGCCCCTCAGACAGAAACGGACCTTACAATGAGCAGTTCTTC.

The chain couples TRBV2 to TRBJ2-1; D unclear. V was clipped by 0 bases and J by 6 bases, with 12 bases between them. The CDR3 sequence is 15 residues long. In germline, CDR1 is SNHLY, CDR2 FYNNEI. The DNA of the CDR3 is TGTGCCAGCAGTGAAGCTAGCTCGTTTGCCAATGAGCAGTTCTTC. Amino acid sequence: CASSEASSFANEQFF. The full variable domain, completed using reference TRBV2 and TRBJ2-1, is EPEVTQTPSHQVTQMGQEVILRCVPISNHLYFYWYRQILGQKVEFLVSFYNNEISEKSEIFDDQFSVERPDGSNFTLKIRSTKLEDSAMYFCASSEASSFANEQFFGPGTRLTVL.

This chain uses TRBV11-2 with TRBJ1-1; D unclear. V lost 3 bases and J 0 bases, leaving 5 bases between the germline ends. The CDR3 is made up of 13 amino acids. Germline V gene lookup returns CDR1 SGHAT and CDR2 FQNNGV. The CDR3 coding sequence is TGTGCCAGCAGCTTTTCCTTGAACACTGAAGCTTTCTTT. Translating gives CASSFSLNTEAFF.

V is TRBV5-1 and J is TRBJ2-5; D is possibly TRBD1 or TRBD2 (5 bases each). V lost 1 base and J lost 5, with 12 bases in between. CDR1 SGHRS and CDR2 YFSETQ come from the germline V gene. The CDR3 totals 14 residues. CDR3 loop: CASSLWGPGETQYF. For the CDR3, the DNA is TGCGCCAGCAGCTTGTGGGGACCGGGGGAGACCCAGTACTTC. Full variable domain (missing parts from reference TRBV5-1 and TRBJ2-5): KAGVTQTPRYLIKTRGQQVTLSCSPISGHRSVSWYQQTPGQGLQFLFEYFSETQRNKGNFPGRFSGRQFSNSRSEMNVSTLELGDSALYLCASSLWGPGETQYFGPGTRLLVL.

The rearrangement joins TRBV3-1 (or the pseudogene TRBV3-2) to TRBJ2-1, with D maybe TRBD2 (7 bases). The V end was cut by 1 base, the J end by 7 bases, with 14 bases between. Germline CDR1 reads LGHDT; CDR2 reads YNNKEL (reference sequence). The CDR3 has 15 amino acids. The DNA for the CDR3 is TGTGCCAGCAGCCAAGTGGCGGGGGCCTGGAATGAGCAGTTCTTC. Translating gives CASSQVAGAWNEQFF.

This clone has just one count. The chain combines TRBV2 with TRBJ1-1; D call uncertain. V lost 9 bases, J lost 1 base, and 6 bases lay in between. Germline CDR1 and CDR2: SNHLY and FYNNEI. The CDR3 has 11 amino acids. In DNA form, the CDR3 reads TGTGCCAGTGAAACGAACACTGAAGCTTTCTTT. Its translation is CASETNTEAFF.

In its sample, this clone was seen once. The V gene is TRBV19, the J gene TRBJ1-1, with D unresolved. Germline values: CDR1 LNHDA, CDR2 SQIVND (reference sequence). The CDR3 totals 15 residues. V lost 1 base and J 6 bases, leaving 15 bases between the germline ends. CDR3 DNA: TGTGCCAGTAGTATAGGTCGAAACGGGAATTCTGAAGCTTTCTTT. This translates into CASSIGRNGNSEAFF. Drawing the rest from reference TRBV19 and TRBJ1-1, the complete variable domain is DGGITQSPKYLFRKEGQNVTLSCEQNLNHDAMYWYRQDPGQGLRLIYYSQIVNDFQKGDIAEGYSVSREKKESFPLTVTSAQKNPTAFYLCASSIGRNGNSEAFFGQGTRLTVV.

V usage is TRBV6-5 and J usage is TRBJ1-2; no clear D gene. This CDR3 region has 14 residues. The V gene lost 6 bases and the J gene lost 10 bases, with 21 bases spanning the gap. The germline V gene encodes CDR1 MNHEY and CDR2 SVGAGI. DNA of the CDR3: TGTGCCAGCAGGGCGGTCTTCCTAAGTCCCACCTACACCTTC. This sequence encodes CASRAVFLSPTYTF.